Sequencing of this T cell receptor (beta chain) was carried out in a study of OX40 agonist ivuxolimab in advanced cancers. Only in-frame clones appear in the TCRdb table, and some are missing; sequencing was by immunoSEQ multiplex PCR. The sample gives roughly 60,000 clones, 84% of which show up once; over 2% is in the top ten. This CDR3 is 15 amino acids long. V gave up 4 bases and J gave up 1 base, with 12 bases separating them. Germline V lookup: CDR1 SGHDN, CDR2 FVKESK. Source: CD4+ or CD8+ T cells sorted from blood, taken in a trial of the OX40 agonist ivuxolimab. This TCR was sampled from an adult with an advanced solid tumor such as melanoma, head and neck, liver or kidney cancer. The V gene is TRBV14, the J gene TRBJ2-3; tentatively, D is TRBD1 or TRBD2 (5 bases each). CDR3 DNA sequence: TGTGCCAGCAGCCGACCTGGGGGTGGCACAGATACGCAGTATTTT. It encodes CASSRPGGGTDTQYF.